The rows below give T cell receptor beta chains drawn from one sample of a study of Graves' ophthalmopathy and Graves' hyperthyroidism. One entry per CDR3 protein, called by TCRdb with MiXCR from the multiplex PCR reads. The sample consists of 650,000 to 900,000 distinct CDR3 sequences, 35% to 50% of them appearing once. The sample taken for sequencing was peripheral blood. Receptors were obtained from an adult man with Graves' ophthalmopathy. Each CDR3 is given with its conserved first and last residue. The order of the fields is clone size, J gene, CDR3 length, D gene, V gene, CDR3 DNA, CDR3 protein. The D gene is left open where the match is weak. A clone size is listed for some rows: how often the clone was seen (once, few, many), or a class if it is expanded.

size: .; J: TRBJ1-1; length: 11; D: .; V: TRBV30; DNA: TGTGCCTGGAGCAGGGACTCAGAAGCTTTCTTT; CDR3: CAWSRDSEAFF
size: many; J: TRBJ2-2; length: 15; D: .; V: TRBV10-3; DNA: TGTGCCATCAGTGAAAGACGGACGAACACCGGGGAGCTGTTTTTT; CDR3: CAISERRTNTGELFF
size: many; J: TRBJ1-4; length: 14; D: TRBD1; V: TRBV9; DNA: TGTGCCAGCAGCGGGACAGGGGGCAGTGAAAAACTGTTTTTT; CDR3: CASSGTGGSEKLFF
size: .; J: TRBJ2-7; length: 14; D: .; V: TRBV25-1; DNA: TGTGCCAGCAGGCCCGGGGACAAGACCTACGAGCAGTACTTC; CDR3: CASRPGDKTYEQYF
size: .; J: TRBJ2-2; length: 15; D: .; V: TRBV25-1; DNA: TGTGCCACCAAACGGCAGGGCGAGAACACCGGGGAGCTGTTTTTT; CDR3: CATKRQGENTGELFF
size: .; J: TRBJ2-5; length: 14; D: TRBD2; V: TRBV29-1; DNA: TGCAGCGTACAGACACTTAGCGGGAGTCTGACCCAGTACTTC; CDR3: CSVQTLSGSLTQYF
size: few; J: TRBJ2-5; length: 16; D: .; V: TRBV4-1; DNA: TGCGCCAGCAGCCAAGAAGCCGGACATCCCACGGGGCCCCAGTACTTC; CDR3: CASSQEAGHPTGPQYF
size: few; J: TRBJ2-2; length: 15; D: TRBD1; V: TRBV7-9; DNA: TGTGCCAGCAGCCCGCCGGGACAGGGGTCCGGGGAGCTGTTTTTT; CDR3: CASSPPGQGSGELFF
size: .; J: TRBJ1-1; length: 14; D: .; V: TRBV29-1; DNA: TGCAGCGTTGCCTGGGCTAGCGAGAACACTGAAGCTTTCTTT; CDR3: CSVAWASENTEAFF
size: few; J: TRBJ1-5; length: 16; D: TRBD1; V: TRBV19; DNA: TGTGCCAGTAGTATTAGGCGGGACAGGGTCGGTCAGCCCCAGCATTTT; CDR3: CASSIRRDRVGQPQHF
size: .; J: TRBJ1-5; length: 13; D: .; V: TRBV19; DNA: TGTGCCAGTAGCACCCGGGGCTATCAGCCCCATCATTTT; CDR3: CASSTRGYQPHHF
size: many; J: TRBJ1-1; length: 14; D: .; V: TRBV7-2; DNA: TGTGCCAGCAGCAGAGGGCCCATGAACACTGAAGCTTTCTTT; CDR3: CASSRGPMNTEAFF
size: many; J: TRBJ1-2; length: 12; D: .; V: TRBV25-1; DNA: TGTGCCAGCAGGTCCGGGCCCTATGGCTACACCTTC; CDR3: CASRSGPYGYTF
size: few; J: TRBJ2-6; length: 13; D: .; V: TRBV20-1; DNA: TGCAGTGCCACCCCGAATTTGGCCAACGTCCTGACTTTC; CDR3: CSATPNLANVLTF
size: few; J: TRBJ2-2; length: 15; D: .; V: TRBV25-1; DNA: TGTGCCAGCAGCCAAGGGGCAGGGAACACCGGGGAGCTGTTTTTT; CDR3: CASSQGAGNTGELFF
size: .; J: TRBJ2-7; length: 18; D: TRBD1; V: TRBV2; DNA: TGTGCCAGCAGTTCGACCCGCCAACAAGGGACAGGGATTTACGAGCAGTACTTC; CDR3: CASSSTRQQGTGIYEQYF
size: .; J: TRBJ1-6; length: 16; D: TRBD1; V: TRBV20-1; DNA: TGCAGTGCTAGAAGAGGAACCGGGACAGATAATTCACCCCTCCACTTT; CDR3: CSARRGTGTDNSPLHF
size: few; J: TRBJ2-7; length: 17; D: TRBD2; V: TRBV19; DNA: TGTGCCAGTAGGCCCGGGACTAGCGGGAGTAAGGCCTACGAGCAGTACTTC; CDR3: CASRPGTSGSKAYEQYF
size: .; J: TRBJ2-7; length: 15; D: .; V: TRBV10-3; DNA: TGTGCCAGCAGCGACCGGGACCTGGGGAACTACGAGCAGTACTTC; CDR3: CASSDRDLGNYEQYF
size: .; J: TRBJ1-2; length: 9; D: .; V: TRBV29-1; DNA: TGCAGCGTTGCCAGGGTGCCTACCTTC; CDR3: CSVARVPTF
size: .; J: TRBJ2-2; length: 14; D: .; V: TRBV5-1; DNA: TGCGCCAGCAGCCCTATGCAGGGCCCGCGGGAGCTGTTTTTT; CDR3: CASSPMQGPRELFF
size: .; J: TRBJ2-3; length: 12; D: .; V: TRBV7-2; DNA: TGTGCCAGCAGCCCAATCACAGATACGCAGTATTTT; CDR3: CASSPITDTQYF
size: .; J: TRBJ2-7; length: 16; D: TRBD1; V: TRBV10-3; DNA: TGTGCCAGCAGCACCGATGGGACAGGGGGCATTTCTGAGCAGTACTTC; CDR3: CASSTDGTGGISEQYF
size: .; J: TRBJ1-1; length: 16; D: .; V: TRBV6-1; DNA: TGTGCCAGCAGTGAAGGAGCCCATCTGGGGAACACTGAAGCTTTCTTT; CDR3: CASSEGAHLGNTEAFF
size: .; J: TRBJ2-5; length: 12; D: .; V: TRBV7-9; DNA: TGTGCCAGCAGCCATCAACAACAGACCCAGTACTTC; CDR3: CASSHQQQTQYF
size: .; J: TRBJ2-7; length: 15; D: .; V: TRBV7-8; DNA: TGTGCCAGCAGCTTCCCGTTGGGCGGCCGCTACGAGCAGTACTTC; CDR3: CASSFPLGGRYEQYF
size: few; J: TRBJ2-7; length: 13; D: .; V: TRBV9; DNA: TGTGCCAGCAGCCAAGATGCAGGCTACGAGCAGTACTTC; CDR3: CASSQDAGYEQYF
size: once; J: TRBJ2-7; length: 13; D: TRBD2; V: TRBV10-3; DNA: TGTGCCAGCAGTTACACTAGCGACTACGAGCAGTACTTC; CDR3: CASSYTSDYEQYF
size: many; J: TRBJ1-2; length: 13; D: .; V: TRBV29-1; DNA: TGCAGCGTTGCGAGGGGAGCTAACTATGGCTACACCTTC; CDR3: CSVARGANYGYTF
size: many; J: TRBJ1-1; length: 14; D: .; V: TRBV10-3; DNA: TGTGCCATCAGTTCGACCGGGCGGGACACTGAAGCTTTCTTT; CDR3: CAISSTGRDTEAFF
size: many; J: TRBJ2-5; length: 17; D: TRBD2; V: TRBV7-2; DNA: TGTGCCAGCAGCTTAGTGGGACTAGCGGGAGAGGGAGAGACCCAGTACTTC; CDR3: CASSLVGLAGEGETQYF
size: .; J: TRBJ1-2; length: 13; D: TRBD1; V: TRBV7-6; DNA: TGTGCCAGCAGCTCTCCAAGGGGGCATGGCTACACCTTC; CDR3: CASSSPRGHGYTF
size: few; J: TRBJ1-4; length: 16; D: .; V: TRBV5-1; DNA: TGCGCCAGCAGTGTGGGAGTGGGTGGATCTAATGAAAAACTGTTTTTT; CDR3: CASSVGVGGSNEKLFF
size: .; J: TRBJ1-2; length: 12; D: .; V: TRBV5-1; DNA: TGCGCCAGTGCCGGGGGCGACTATGGCTACACCTTC; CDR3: CASAGGDYGYTF
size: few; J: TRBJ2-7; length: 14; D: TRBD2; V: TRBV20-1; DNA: TGCAGTGCTGGGACTAGCGGTTCGCGGGGGGAGCAGTACTTC; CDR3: CSAGTSGSRGEQYF
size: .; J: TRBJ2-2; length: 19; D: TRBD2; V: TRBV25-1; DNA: TGTGCCATCAGTGCTCTTCGGACTAGCGGGAGAGGGAACACCGGGGAGCTGTGTTTT; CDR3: CAISALRTSGRGNTGELCF
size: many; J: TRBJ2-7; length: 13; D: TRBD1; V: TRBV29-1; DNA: TGCAGCGCGGCGGGACAGGTCTCCTACGAGCAGTACTTC; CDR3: CSAAGQVSYEQYF
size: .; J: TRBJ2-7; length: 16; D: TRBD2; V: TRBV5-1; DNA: TGCGCCAGCAGCTTGGGACTAGCGCTTAGCTCCTACGAGCAGTACTTC; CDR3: CASSLGLALSSYEQYF
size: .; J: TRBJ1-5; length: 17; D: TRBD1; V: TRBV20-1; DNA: TGCAGTGCTACCGGAACGGGACAGGGGGCTGACAATCAGCCCCAGCATTTT; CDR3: CSATGTGQGADNQPQHF
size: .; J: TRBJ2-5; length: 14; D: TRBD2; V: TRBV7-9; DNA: TGTGCCAGCAGCTACAACCCCGGGGGGGAGACCCAGTACTTC; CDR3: CASSYNPGGETQYF
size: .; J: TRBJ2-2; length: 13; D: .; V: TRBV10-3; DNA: TGTGCCATCAGTGCCAGCTCCGGCGGGGAGCTGTTTTTT; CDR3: CAISASSGGELFF
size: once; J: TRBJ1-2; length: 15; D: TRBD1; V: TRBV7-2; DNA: TGTGCCAGCAGTCCTAGGGACAGGGGAGGCTATGGCTACACCTTC; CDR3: CASSPRDRGGYGYTF
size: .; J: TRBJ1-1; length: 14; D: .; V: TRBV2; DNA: TGTGCCAGCAGTGGCGGGGGGCGGTACACTGAAGCTTTCTTT; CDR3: CASSGGGRYTEAFF
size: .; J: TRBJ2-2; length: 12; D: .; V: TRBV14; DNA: TGTGCCAGCAGCCGAGATAACGGGGAGCTGTTTTTT; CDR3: CASSRDNGELFF
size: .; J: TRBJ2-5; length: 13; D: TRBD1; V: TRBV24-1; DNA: TGTGCCACCGGGACAGGGGATCGGGAGACCCAGTACTTC; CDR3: CATGTGDRETQYF
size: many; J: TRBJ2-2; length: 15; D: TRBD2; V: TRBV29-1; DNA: TGCAGCGCAATCGGGGTAGCGGGGAACACCGGGGAGCTGTTTTTT; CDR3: CSAIGVAGNTGELFF
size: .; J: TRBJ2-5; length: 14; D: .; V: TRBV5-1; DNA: TGCGCCAGCGCGCAGGGTCCAGGGGAAGAGACCCAGTACTTC; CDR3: CASAQGPGEETQYF
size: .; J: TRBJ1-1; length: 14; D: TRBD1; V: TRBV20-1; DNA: TGCAGTGCTAGAGAGTCAGGGGGCGCGTCTGAAGCTTTCTTT; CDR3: CSARESGGASEAFF
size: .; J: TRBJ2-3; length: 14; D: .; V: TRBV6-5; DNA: TGTGCCAGCAGTTACTCGATCGGGCGGGATACGCAGTATTTT; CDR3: CASSYSIGRDTQYF
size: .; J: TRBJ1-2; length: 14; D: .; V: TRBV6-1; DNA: TGTGCCAGCAGTTACGCCGACAGTGGCTATGGCTACACCTTC; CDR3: CASSYADSGYGYTF
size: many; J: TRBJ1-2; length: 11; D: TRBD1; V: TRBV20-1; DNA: TGCAGCGCCGGGGACAGGGGCGGCTACACCTTC; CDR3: CSAGDRGGYTF
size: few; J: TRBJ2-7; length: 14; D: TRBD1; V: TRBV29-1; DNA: TGCAGCGCCCAACGGGGACAGGGGGCCAGGGAGCAGTACTTC; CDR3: CSAQRGQGAREQYF
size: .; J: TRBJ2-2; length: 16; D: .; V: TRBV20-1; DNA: TGCAGTGCTAGACCGATGATGGCCGCGAACACCGGGGAGCTGTTTTTT; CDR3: CSARPMMAANTGELFF
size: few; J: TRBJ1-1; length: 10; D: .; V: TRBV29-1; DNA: TGCAGCGTCTCGGGGGCTGAAGCTTTCTTT; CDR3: CSVSGAEAFF
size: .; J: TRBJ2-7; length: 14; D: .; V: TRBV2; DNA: TGTGCCAGCTGTCCGGACAGTCGACTTTACGAGCAGTACTTC; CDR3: CASCPDSRLYEQYF
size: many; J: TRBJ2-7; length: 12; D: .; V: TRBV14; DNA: TGTGCCAGCAGCCAAGATCCCTACGAGCAGTACTTC; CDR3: CASSQDPYEQYF
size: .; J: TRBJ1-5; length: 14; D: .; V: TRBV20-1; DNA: TGCAGTGCTAGCCTGGGTTCTAGCAATCAGCCCCAGCATTTT; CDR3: CSASLGSSNQPQHF
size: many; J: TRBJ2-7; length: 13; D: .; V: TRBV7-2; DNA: TGTGCCAGCAGCTTAGCTCCAAACATGGAGCAGTACTTC; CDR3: CASSLAPNMEQYF
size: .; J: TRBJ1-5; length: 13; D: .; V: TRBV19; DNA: TGTGCCAGTAGTCACGGACAGAATCAGCCCCAGCATTTT; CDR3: CASSHGQNQPQHF
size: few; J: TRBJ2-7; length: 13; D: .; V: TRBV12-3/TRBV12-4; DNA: TGTGCCAGCAGCCATAACCCCCAGGCCGAGCAGTACTTC; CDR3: CASSHNPQAEQYF